A single sample is the source of the 18 T cell receptor beta chains below, sequenced in a study of response to subunit inactivated influenza vaccine. TCRdb ran MiXCR on the RT-PCR reads and lists one entry per CDR3 protein. Counted here are some 500,000 distinct CDR3 sequences, about an eighth occurring once; the ten biggest clones make up under 15%. The sample in question was PBMCs from blood, obtained around seven weeks after vaccination. These receptors all come from a man aged 45-65 years who received an inactivated influenza vaccine.

This clonotype was detected many times. This chain connects TRBV12-3 or TRBV12-4 to TRBJ2-1; possibly TRBD2 for D (5 bases). Trimming took 5 bases from V and 7 from J, leaving 9 bases between them. The CDR3 runs to 12 residues. The CDR3 region is CASSREANEQFF. Written as DNA, the CDR3 is TGTGCCAGCAGTCGGGAAGCGAATGAGCAGTTCTTC.

The rearrangement joins TRBV7-9 to TRBJ2-5; D may be TRBD1 (6 bases). V dropped 5 bases and J dropped 5 bases, with 18 bases sitting between them. Looked up from germline, CDR1 is SEHNR and CDR2 is FQNEAQ (reference sequence). This CDR3 region has 15 residues. The CDR3 DNA reads as TGTGCCAGCAGCCCTACCAGGGGTCTTAGGGAGACCCAGTACTTC. Its translation is CASSPTRGLRETQYF. The entire variable domain, with the rest obtained from reference TRBV7-9 and TRBJ2-5, is as follows: DTGVSQNPRHKITKRGQNVTFRCDPISEHNRLYWYRQTLGQGPEFLTYFQNEAQLEKSRLLSDRFSAERPKGSFSTLEIQRTEQGDSAMYLCASSPTRGLRETQYFGPGTRLLVL.

The genes are TRBV5-5 and TRBJ2-3, with 8 positions matching TRBD2. The V gene end was trimmed by 4 bases and the J gene end by 3 bases; junction bases not matched to a gene: 7. The CDR3 is made up of 15 amino acids. Germline V gene sequence: CDR1 SGHKS, CDR2 YYEKEE (reference sequence). In DNA form, the CDR3 reads TGTGCCAGCAGCAAGATGGCTAGCGGGACAGATACGCAGTATTTT. It translates to CASSKMASGTDTQYF.

The rearrangement links TRBV7-6 to TRBJ1-6; no clear D gene. Germline assignment: CDR1 SGHVS and CDR2 FNYEAQ. The CDR3 spans 14 residues. V lost 4 bases and J 9 bases, leaving 13 bases between the germline ends. For the CDR3, the DNA is TGTGCCAGCAGCTATGACACCATGGGTTCACCCCTCCACTTT. Amino acids: CASSYDTMGSPLHF.

The J gene is TRBJ2-3, the V gene TRBV27, with 7 bases aligning to TRBD1. The germline V gene has CDR1 MNHEY and CDR2 SMNVEV (reference sequence). This CDR3 is 13 amino acids long. With V trimmed by 6 bases and J by 4 bases, 4 bases remained unmatched. In DNA form, the CDR3 reads TGTGCCAGCAGGACAGGGTTTTCAGATACGCAGTATTTT. Translation gives CASRTGFSDTQYF.

This chain links TRBV20-1 with TRBJ1-5; 8 positions match TRBD1. The J segment lost 3 bases and the V segment lost 4 bases, leaving 11 bases of the junction unmatched. CDR1 and CDR2 (germline): DFQATT, SNEGSKA (reference sequence). This CDR3 contains 16 residues. CDR3 residues: CSAISGTGLTNQPQHF. The CDR3, as DNA: TGCAGTGCTATATCCGGGACAGGTCTTACCAATCAGCCCCAGCATTTT.

This clonotype was observed at least ten times. The gene calls are TRBV24-1 and TRBJ2-3; 14 bases fit TRBD2. The CDR3 consists of 14 residues. From germline, CDR1 is KGHDR and CDR2 SFDVKD. Germline trimming cut 9 bases from V and 5 bases from J; bases unmatched to any gene: 3. In DNA, the CDR3 is TGTGCCACCTCGACTAGCGGGGGGGGAGATACGCAGTATTTT. Residues: CATSTSGGGDTQYF.

The table lists this clonotype with many counts. The genes are TRBV12-3 or TRBV12-4 and TRBJ2-1; D ambiguous. The CDR3 totals 12 residues. Between the trimmed V and J ends, which lost 6 bases and 9 bases, there was a span of 12 bases. The CDR3: CASRAEGSEQFF. In nucleotides, the CDR3 is TGTGCCAGCAGGGCCGAAGGTAGTGAGCAGTTCTTC.

This clonotype has only a few counts. The V and J genes are TRBV7-2 and TRBJ2-2; 7 nucleotides match TRBD2. Trimming took 6 bases from V and 5 from J; bases not matched to a gene: 6. Germline CDR1 reads SGHTA; CDR2 reads FQGNSA. This CDR3 has 14 amino acids. CDR3 in DNA: TGTGCCAGCAGACTCGGGACTACGACCGGGGAGCTGTTTTTT. Its translation: CASRLGTTTGELFF.

This clonotype has a handful of counts. The chain combines TRBV4-3 with TRBJ2-2; 11 bases map to TRBD1. After removal of 8 bases from V and 7 bases from J, the junction contained 9 bases not matched to a gene. The germline gives CDR1 LGHNA, CDR2 YSLEER. The CDR3 is 15 residues long. The CDR3, as DNA: TGCGCCAGCTCATGGACAGGGGGCGCGAACGGGGAGCTGTTTTTT. This sequence encodes CASSWTGGANGELFF.

Only a few counts were recorded for this clonotype. This chain uses TRBV5-1 with TRBJ2-2; TRBD1 matches at 9 bases. The length of the CDR3 is 16 residues. After removal of 1 base from V and 5 bases from J, the junction contained 6 bases not matched to a gene. Germline V gene lookup returns CDR1 SGHRS and CDR2 YFSETQ. Written as DNA, the CDR3 is TGCGCCAGCAGCTTGCCGGGACAGGGACCTACCGGGGAGCTGTTTTTT. It codes for CASSLPGQGPTGELFF.

The chain carries TRBV12-3 or TRBV12-4 and TRBJ1-5; D might be TRBD1 (6 bases). The CDR3 covers 14 residues. Trimming took off 7 bases at V and 1 base at J, with 11 bases between the two ends. The CDR3 region is CASTRGGSNQPQHF. Written as DNA, the CDR3 is TGTGCCAGCACCCGAGGGGGGAGCAATCAGCCCCAGCATTTT.

This sequence joins TRBV7-8 and TRBJ2-1; 10 bases agree with TRBD2. Per the germline V gene, CDR1 is SGHVS and CDR2 is FQNEAQ. The trim removed 1 base at V and 4 bases at J, leaving 7 bases unmatched. This CDR3 spans 17 amino acids. The CDR3 sequence is CASSLGAGTSVYNEQFF. CDR3 in DNA: TGTGCCAGCAGCTTAGGGGCCGGGACTAGCGTGTACAATGAGCAGTTCTTC.

V usage is TRBV12-3 or TRBV12-4 and J usage is TRBJ2-5; no clear D. With 5 bases removed from V and 1 base from J, the gap between germline ends came to 5 bases. The CDR3 consists of 12 residues. The DNA of the CDR3 is TGTGCCAGCAGTCCCTCCCAAGAGACCCAGTACTTC. Its translation is CASSPSQETQYF.

Only a few counts were recorded for this clonotype. The V and J genes are TRBV19 and TRBJ2-7, with 8 bases identical to TRBD1. CDR3 length: 15 residues. J was trimmed by 2 bases and V by 5 bases; bases with no gene match: 8. Per germline, CDR1 LNHDA and CDR2 SQIVND (reference sequence). CDR3 loop: CASSQIQGQAYEQYF. The CDR3 nucleotides are TGTGCCAGTAGTCAAATCCAGGGACAGGCCTACGAGCAGTACTTC.

V and J are TRBV12-3 or TRBV12-4 and TRBJ2-2; D is perhaps TRBD2 (6 bases). This CDR3 region has 12 residues. V lost 6 bases and J lost 5, with 7 bases in between. The CDR3 spells CASRLATGELFF. CDR3 DNA sequence: TGTGCCAGCAGACTAGCTACCGGGGAGCTGTTTTTT.

This sequence joins TRBV3-1 and TRBJ1-5, with D possibly matching TRBD1 (5 bases). The CDR3 spans 15 residues. Germline loops: CDR1 LGHDT, CDR2 YNNKEL (reference sequence). V was cut by 1 base and J by 1 base, with 8 bases left in between. For the CDR3, the DNA is TGTGCCAGCAGCCAAGGAGGGACGAGCAATCAGCCCCAGCATTTT. This encodes CASSQGGTSNQPQHF.

This clonotype has a handful of counts. This rearrangement joins TRBV20-1 to TRBJ2-1; D possibly matches TRBD1 or TRBD2 (5 bases each). The V end lost 1 base, the J end lost 5 bases, and 15 bases lay between the germline ends. This CDR3 contains 15 residues. Per the germline V gene, CDR1 is DFQATT and CDR2 is SNEGSKA (reference sequence). The CDR3 DNA reads as TGCAGTGCTAGAGCCCCGGGACGTACAAACAATGAGCAGTTCTTC. It yields the protein CSARAPGRTNNEQFF.